This entry features one T cell receptor beta chain sequence. The length of the CDR3 is 18 residues. This record belongs to a study of blood T cell repertoires in COVID-19. Study details: Samples of COVID-19 (acute and convalescent) were obtained from the United States, Italy and Spain. From T cells, B-cell-depleted T cells, or PBMCs came the material, which was cDNA or gDNA.

In the authors' workflow: Amplified reference gene primers provided the basis for estimating nucleated cell counts. TCRdb's copy holds only in-frame clones and misses some; the assay was immunoSEQ multiplex PCR. The D gene and trimming were derived from the DNA, and the V and J assignments and clone size from that table. The profile shows around 98,000 clones, around 80% of them singletons. This chain uses TRBV1 with TRBJ2-2; TRBD1 was called by the table and not checked on the DNA. TRBV1 is designated a pseudogene. Sequenced material: peripheral blood. This clonotype was sampled from a man aged 70 or older with acute or convalescent COVID-19. The CDR3 sequence is CTSSQAVVIRGYTGELFF. In DNA form, the CDR3 reads TGCACCAGCAGCCAAGCGGTTGTTATCAGGGGTTACACCGGGGAGCTGTTTTTT.